This T cell receptor (beta chain) was sequenced in a study of immune evolution from preneoplasia to lung adenocarcinoma. The CDR3 covers 14 residues. Germline V gene sequence: CDR1 SGHTA, CDR2 FQGNSA. V was trimmed by 4 bases and J by 1 base, leaving 8 bases between them. Generated by immunoSEQ multiplex PCR, the TCRdb table keeps only in-frame clones and is missing some. The repertoire holds 6,000 to 7,500 clones, with 73% as singletons. Macro-dissection enriched premalignant or tumor cells before nucleic acid extraction. Notes on this clone: What it recognizes is unknown.

General observations from the study: Highest clonality occurred in KRAS-mutant, not EGFR-mutant or double wild-type, nodules. Normal lung had highest clonality; later lesions appeared denser, more diverse. Top clone frequencies peaked in normal lung, apparently declining through invasive adenocarcinoma.

The sequenced material came from FFPE lung adenocarcinoma in situ tissue. This sequence joins TRBV7-2 and TRBJ1-5, with D perhaps matching TRBD1 (5 bases). The sequence came from a donor of 70 years or more with lung adenocarcinoma. The CDR3 reads CASSYRDSNQPQHF. The CDR3 DNA is TGTGCCAGCAGCTACCGGGACAGCAATCAGCCCCAGCATTTT. Full variable domain (remainder filled in from reference TRBV7-2 and TRBJ1-5): GAGVSQSPSNKVTEKGKDVELRCDPISGHTALYWYRQSLGQGLEFLIYFQGNSAPDKSGLPSDRFSAERTGGSVSTLTIQRTQQEDSAVYLCASSYRDSNQPQHFGDGTRLSIL.